This T cell receptor beta chain was identified during a study of CD8+CD57+ T cells in acquired aplastic anemia. Of note for this clonotype: The DNA is left out, because the CDR3 cannot be placed on it with certainty; the CDR3 is given as TCRdb lists it.

The TCR beta profiling, which covered VDJ combination and CDR3 sequence, was carried out using genomic DNA as the template. TCRdb analysed the reads with MiXCR anew, one entry per CDR3 protein. The profile shows hundreds of thousands of distinct CDR3 sequences, 55% to 70% of them singletons. Both ends counted, the CDR3 spans 17 residues. Germline CDR1 and CDR2: SGHAT and FQDESV (reference sequence). The sample taken for sequencing was sorted CD4+, CD8+, or CD8+CD57+ T cells (not recorded which) from PBMCs. The J gene is TRBJ1-1, the V gene TRBV11-1. The clonotype originates from a human donor in good health, serving as a control. The chain's CDR3 is CASSFYICSARDTEAFF.